This T cell receptor (beta chain) came from a study of brain metastases from non-small cell lung cancer. Findings and limits, study-wide: T-cell clones appeared expanded in around 64% of brain metastases relative to matched primary tumors. TCR repertoires overlapped largely between brain metastases and matched primaries. Brain metastases had lower T-cell infiltration than primary tumors.

The repertoire was sequenced with immunoSEQ multiplex PCR; TCRdb's copy has only in-frame clones and lacks some. The sample holds 2,500 to 3,000 clones, around 83% seen once. As regards this clone: Its target is not known.

The source of this sequence is a donor at least 40 years old with non-small cell lung cancer. The sequencing input was primary lung tumor tissue.

The CDR3 bases are TGTGCCAGCGGGACAGCCCAAGAGACCCAGTACTTC. It encodes CASGTAQETQYF. The chain uses TRBV6-5 and TRBJ2-5, with TRBD1 matching 7 bases. The length of the CDR3 is 12 residues. J lost 1 base, V lost 8 bases, and 1 base had no gene match. CDR1 and CDR2 (germline): MNHEY, SVGAGI.